Listed below are T cell receptor beta chains from one sample, sequenced in a study of T cell changes during pregnancy in multiple sclerosis. Method: immunoSEQ multiplex PCR; TCRdb's copy keeps in-frame clones and lacks some. The table records approximately 32,000 clones, around 90% of them present only once. The material sequenced was CD8+ T cells from peripheral blood mononuclear cells, taken in the first trimester of pregnancy. The receptors here all came from a female donor with multiple sclerosis, enrolled in a pregnancy study. Both conserved end residues are part of each CDR3. Each record gives: J gene, V gene, D gene, clone size, CDR3 DNA, CDR3 protein. The D gene is left open where the match is weak. Clone sizes are given selectively: once, few, many, or a class where the clone is expanded.

TRBJ1-2	TRBV27	TRBD1	.	TGTGCCAGCAGTTGGACAGGCGGAAACTATGGCTACACCTTC	CASSWTGGNYGYTF
TRBJ2-1	TRBV7-9	.	.	TGTGCCAGCAGCCCTAGCCTGGGCAGTGAGCAGTTCTTC	CASSPSLGSEQFF
TRBJ2-7	TRBV11-3	TRBD1	.	TGTGCCAGCAGCGCCAGGGACAGGGCCTACGAGCAGTACTTC	CASSARDRAYEQYF
TRBJ1-1	TRBV9	.	.	TGTGCCATCGCACCCGGGGGAACCTTTGAAGCTTTCTTT	CAIAPGGTFEAFF
TRBJ1-5	TRBV13	TRBD1	.	TGTGCCAGCAGCTTCTCGGGACAGGGGGCGACACAGCCCCAGCATTTT	CASSFSGQGATQPQHF
TRBJ2-5	TRBV9	TRBD1	.	TGTGCCAGCAGCGGACAGGGTCAAGAGACCCAGTACTTC	CASSGQGQETQYF
TRBJ1-2	TRBV7-9	.	.	TGTGCCAGCTGGGCCGGGCAGGGGTACTATGGCTACACCTTC	CASWAGQGYYGYTF
TRBJ1-1	TRBV7-9	.	.	TGTGCCAGCAGCCCCCCAGACACTGACACTGAAGCTTTCTTT	CASSPPDTDTEAFF
TRBJ1-2	TRBV14	TRBD1	.	TGTGCCAGCAGCCCGGCCTCGGGACAGCCTTTATGGGAGGGCTACACCTTC	CASSPASGQPLWEGYTF
TRBJ2-7	TRBV28	TRBD1	once	TGTGCCAGCAGCGGGACAGGGGAGGGTTACGAGCAGTACTTC	CASSGTGEGYEQYF
TRBJ2-5	TRBV11-2	TRBD2	.	TGTGCCAGCAGCTTTATCGGCGGGAGTCGGGAGACCCAGTACTTC	CASSFIGGSRETQYF
TRBJ2-3	TRBV7-9	TRBD1	.	TGTGCCAGCAGCTTAGGTGACAGGGAGTTCACAGATACGCAGTATTTT	CASSLGDREFTDTQYF
TRBJ2-1	TRBV6-5	TRBD2	.	TGTGCCAGCATTCAACGGGGGGAGGCATACAATGAGCAGTTCTTC	CASIQRGEAYNEQFF
TRBJ2-6	TRBV4-2	.	.	TGTGCCAGCAGCCAAGTCCTGGCCGGGGCCAACGTCCTGACTTTC	CASSQVLAGANVLTF
TRBJ2-1	TRBV5-1	TRBD2	.	TGCGCCAGCGGACGGACTAGCGGGATGGATTCGCAGTTCTTC	CASGRTSGMDSQFF
TRBJ1-1	TRBV11-2	.	.	TGTGCCAGCAGCTTATGGCAGCGCGAAATGAACACTGAAGCTTTCTTT	CASSLWQREMNTEAFF
TRBJ1-2	TRBV14	.	.	TGTGCCAGCAGCCAAGAGGCGGGCCTGAGGGGCTACACCTTC	CASSQEAGLRGYTF